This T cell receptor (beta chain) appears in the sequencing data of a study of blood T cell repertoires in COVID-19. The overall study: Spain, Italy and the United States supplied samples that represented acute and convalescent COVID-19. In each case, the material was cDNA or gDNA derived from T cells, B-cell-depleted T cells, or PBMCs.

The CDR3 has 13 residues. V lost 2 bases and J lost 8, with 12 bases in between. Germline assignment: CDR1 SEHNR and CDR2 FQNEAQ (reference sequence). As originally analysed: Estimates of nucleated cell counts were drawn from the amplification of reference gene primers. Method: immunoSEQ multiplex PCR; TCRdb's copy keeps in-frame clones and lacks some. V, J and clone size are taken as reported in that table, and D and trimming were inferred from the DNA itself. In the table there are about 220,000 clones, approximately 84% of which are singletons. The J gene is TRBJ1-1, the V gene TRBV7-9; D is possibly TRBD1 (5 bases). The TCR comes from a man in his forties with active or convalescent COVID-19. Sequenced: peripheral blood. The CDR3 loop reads CASSLMMGREAFF. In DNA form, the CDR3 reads TGTGCCAGCAGCTTAATGATGGGGCGAGAAGCTTTCTTT.